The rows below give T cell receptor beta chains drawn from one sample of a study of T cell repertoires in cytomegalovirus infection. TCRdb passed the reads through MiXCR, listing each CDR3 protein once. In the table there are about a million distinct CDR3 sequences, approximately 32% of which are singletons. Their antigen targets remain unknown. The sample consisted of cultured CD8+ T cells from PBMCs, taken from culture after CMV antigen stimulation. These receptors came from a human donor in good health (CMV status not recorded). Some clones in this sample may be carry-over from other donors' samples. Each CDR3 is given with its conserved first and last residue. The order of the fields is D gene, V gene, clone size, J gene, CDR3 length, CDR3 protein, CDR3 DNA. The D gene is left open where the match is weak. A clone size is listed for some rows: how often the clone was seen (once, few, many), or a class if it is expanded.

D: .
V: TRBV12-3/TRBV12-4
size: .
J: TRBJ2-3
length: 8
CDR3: CASNVEYF
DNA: TGTGCCAGCAACGTGGAGTATTTT

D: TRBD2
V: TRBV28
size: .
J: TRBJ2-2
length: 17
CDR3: CAGSLRAGGGATGELFF
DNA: TGTGCCGGCAGTTTAAGGGCAGGCGGGGGGGCCACCGGGGAGCTGTTTTTT

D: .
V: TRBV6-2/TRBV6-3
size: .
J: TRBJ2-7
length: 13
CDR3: CASKSSSPYEQYF
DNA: TGTGCCAGCAAATCCAGTTCCCCCTACGAGCAGTACTTC

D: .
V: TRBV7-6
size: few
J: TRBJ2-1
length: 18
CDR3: CASSLGTASAPSYNEQFF
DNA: TGTGCCAGCAGCTTAGGGACGGCGTCTGCTCCCTCCTACAATGAGCAGTTCTTC

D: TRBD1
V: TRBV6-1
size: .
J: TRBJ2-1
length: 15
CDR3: CASSEPGQGYNEQFF
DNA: TGTGCCAGCAGTGAACCAGGACAGGGGTACAATGAGCAGTTCTTC

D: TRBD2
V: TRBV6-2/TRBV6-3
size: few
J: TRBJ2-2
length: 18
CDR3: CASSYPLAGAANTGELFF
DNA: TGTGCCAGCAGTTACCCACTAGCGGGGGCCGCGAACACCGGGGAGCTGTTTTTT

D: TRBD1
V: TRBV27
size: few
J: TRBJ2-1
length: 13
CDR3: CASSLGTGGSQFF
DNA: TGTGCCAGCAGTCTCGGGACAGGGGGTTCACAGTTCTTC

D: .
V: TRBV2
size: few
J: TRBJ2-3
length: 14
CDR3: CASKGASSTDTQYF
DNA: TGTGCCAGCAAAGGGGCATCCAGCACAGATACGCAGTATTTT

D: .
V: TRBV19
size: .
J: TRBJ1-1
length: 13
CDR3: CASKWPGNTEAFF
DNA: TGTGCCAGTAAGTGGCCAGGGAACACTGAAGCTTTCTTT

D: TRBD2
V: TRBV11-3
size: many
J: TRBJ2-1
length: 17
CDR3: CASSSRGTSGGLNEQFF
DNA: TGTGCCAGCAGCTCCCGGGGAACTAGCGGGGGACTGAATGAGCAGTTCTTC

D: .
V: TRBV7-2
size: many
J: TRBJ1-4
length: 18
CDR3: CASSLATHWGSGNEKLFF
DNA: TGTGCCAGCAGCTTAGCGACCCATTGGGGGTCGGGTAATGAAAAACTGTTTTTT

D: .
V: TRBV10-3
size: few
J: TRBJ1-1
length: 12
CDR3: CAISAENTEAFF
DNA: TGTGCCATCAGTGCTGAGAACACTGAAGCTTTCTTT

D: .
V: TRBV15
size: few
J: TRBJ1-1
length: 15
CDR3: CATSRVEGAVTEAFF
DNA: TGTGCCACCAGCAGAGTGGAGGGAGCCGTCACTGAAGCTTTCTTT

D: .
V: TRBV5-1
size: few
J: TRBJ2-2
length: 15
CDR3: CASSLEQVDTGELFF
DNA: TGCGCCAGCAGCTTGGAGCAGGTGGACACCGGGGAGCTGTTTTTT

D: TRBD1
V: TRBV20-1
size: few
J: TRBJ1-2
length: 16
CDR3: CSVSPGQVLANYGYTF
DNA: TGCAGTGTTTCTCCGGGACAGGTTCTAGCTAACTATGGCTACACCTTC

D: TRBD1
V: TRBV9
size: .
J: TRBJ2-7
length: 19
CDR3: CASSEGADSTYLNSYEQYF
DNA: TGTGCCAGCAGCGAGGGGGCGGACAGTACGTACCTGAATTCCTACGAGCAGTACTTC

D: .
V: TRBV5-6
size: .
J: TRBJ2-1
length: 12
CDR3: CASSLKRNEQFF
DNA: TGTGCCAGCAGCTTGAAGAGGAATGAGCAGTTCTTC

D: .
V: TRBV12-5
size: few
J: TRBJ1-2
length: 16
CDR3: CASGFPYGGDYYGYTF
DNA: TGTGCTAGTGGTTTCCCTTACGGAGGGGACTACTATGGCTACACCTTC

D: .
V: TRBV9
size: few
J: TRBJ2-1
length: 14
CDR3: CASSVEGGINEQFF
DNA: TGTGCCAGCAGCGTAGAGGGGGGGATAAATGAGCAGTTCTTC

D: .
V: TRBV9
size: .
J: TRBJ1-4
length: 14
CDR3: CASSVQGFNEKLFF
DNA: TGTGCCAGCAGCGTACAGGGCTTTAATGAAAAACTGTTTTTT

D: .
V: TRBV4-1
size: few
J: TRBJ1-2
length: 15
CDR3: CASSQDDTVNYGYTF
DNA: TGCGCCAGCAGCCAAGATGACACAGTCAACTATGGCTACACCTTC

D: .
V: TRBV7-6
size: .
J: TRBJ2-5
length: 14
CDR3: CASSLLQGGETQYF
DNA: TGTGCCAGCAGCTTACTCCAGGGAGGAGAGACCCAGTACTTC

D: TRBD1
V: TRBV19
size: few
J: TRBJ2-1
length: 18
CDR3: CASSKGPYQGVHYNEQFF
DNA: TGTGCCAGTAGTAAGGGGCCCTACCAGGGGGTCCACTACAATGAGCAGTTCTTC

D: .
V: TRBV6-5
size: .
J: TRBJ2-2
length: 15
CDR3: CASSYSSGDGGELFF
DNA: TGTGCCAGCAGTTACTCTTCGGGGGACGGCGGGGAGCTGTTTTTT

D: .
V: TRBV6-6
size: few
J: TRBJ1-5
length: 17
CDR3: CASSYSTTPWGNQPQHF
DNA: TGTGCCAGCAGTTACTCGACGACACCCTGGGGCAATCAGCCCCAGCATTTT

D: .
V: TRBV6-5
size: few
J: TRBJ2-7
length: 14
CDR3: CASSSTRYPHEQYF
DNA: TGTGCCAGCAGTTCGACCAGGTACCCCCACGAGCAGTACTTC

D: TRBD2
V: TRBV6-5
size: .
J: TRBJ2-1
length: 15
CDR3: CASSYYGGARNEQFF
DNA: TGTGCCAGCAGTTACTACGGGGGGGCCAGGAATGAGCAGTTCTTC

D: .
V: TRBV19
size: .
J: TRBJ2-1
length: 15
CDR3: CASSTGTPNYNEQFF
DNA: TGTGCCAGTAGTACGGGGACCCCCAACTACAATGAGCAGTTCTTC

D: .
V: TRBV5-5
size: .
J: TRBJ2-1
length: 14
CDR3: CASSFGGPRDEQFF
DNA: TGTGCCAGCAGCTTTGGGGGGCCCAGGGATGAGCAGTTCTTC

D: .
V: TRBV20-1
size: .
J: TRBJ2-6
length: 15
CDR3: CSARDRVGRANVLTF
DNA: TGCAGTGCTAGAGATCGGGTAGGGAGGGCCAACGTCCTGACTTTC

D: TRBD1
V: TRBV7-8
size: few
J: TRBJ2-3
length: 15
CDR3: CASSLGTALTDTQYF
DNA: TGTGCCAGCAGCCTGGGGACAGCTCTCACAGATACGCAGTATTTT

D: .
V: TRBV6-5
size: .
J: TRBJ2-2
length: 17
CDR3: CASSSRGGLMNTGELFF
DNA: TGTGCCAGCAGCTCCCGCGGGGGCCTTATGAACACCGGGGAGCTGTTTTTT

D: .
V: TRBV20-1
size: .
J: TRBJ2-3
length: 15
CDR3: CSATSPERNTDTQYF
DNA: TGCAGTGCGACAAGCCCAGAAAGGAACACAGATACGCAGTATTTT

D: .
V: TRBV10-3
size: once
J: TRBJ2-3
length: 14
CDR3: CAISDGDCTDTQYF
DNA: TGTGCCATCAGTGACGGGGACTGCACAGATACGCAGTATTTT

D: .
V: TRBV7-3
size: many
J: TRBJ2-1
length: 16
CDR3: CASSTEVQGGYNEQFF
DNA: TGTGCCAGCAGCACAGAAGTACAGGGGGGGTACAATGAGCAGTTCTTC

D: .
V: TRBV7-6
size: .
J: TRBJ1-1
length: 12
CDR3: CASSFRQTEAFF
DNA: TGTGCCAGCAGCTTTCGACAAACTGAAGCTTTCTTT

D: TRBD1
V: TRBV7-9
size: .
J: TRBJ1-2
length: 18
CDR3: CASSSLRDRGVWGYGYTF
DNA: TGTGCCAGCAGTTCTCTCCGGGACAGGGGAGTCTGGGGCTATGGCTACACCTTC

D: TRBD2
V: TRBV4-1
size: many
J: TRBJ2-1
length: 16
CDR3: CASRSAGGSTYNEQFF
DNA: TGCGCCAGCAGGTCAGCGGGGGGCTCCACCTACAATGAGCAGTTCTTC

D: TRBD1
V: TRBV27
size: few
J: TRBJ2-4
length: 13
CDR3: CASSRTGENIQYF
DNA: TGTGCCAGCAGTCGGACAGGGGAAAACATTCAGTACTTC

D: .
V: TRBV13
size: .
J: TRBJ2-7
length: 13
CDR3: CASSPGRQYEQYF
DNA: TGTGCCAGCAGCCCTGGGAGACAGTACGAGCAGTACTTC

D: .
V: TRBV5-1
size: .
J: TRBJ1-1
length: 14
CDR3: CASSLVGGMTEAFF
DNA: TGCGCCAGCAGCTTGGTAGGAGGTATGACTGAAGCTTTCTTT

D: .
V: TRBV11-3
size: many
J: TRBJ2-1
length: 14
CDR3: CASSPTPSYNEQFF
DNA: TGTGCCAGCAGCCCGACCCCCTCCTACAATGAGCAGTTCTTC

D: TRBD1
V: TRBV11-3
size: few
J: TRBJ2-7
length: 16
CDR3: CASSPNPGQGTYEQYF
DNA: TGTGCCAGCAGCCCAAACCCGGGACAGGGGACCTACGAGCAGTACTTC

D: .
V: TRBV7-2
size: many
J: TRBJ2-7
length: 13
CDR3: CASSLHSLYEQYF
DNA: TGTGCCAGCAGCTTACACAGCCTTTACGAGCAGTACTTC

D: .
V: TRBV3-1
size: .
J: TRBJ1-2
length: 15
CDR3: CASSQDRASNYGYTF
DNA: TGTGCCAGCAGCCAAGATAGGGCCAGTAACTATGGCTACACCTTC

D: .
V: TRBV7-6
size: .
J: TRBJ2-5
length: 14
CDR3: CASSLKTLQETQYF
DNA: TGTGCCAGCAGCTTAAAGACATTACAAGAGACCCAGTACTTC

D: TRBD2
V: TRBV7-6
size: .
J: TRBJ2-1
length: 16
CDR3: CANSPTGTSGINEQFF
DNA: TGTGCCAACAGCCCAACGGGGACTAGCGGGATCAATGAGCAGTTCTTC

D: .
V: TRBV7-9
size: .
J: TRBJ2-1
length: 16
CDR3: CASSLVSARASNEQFF
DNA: TGTGCCAGCAGCTTAGTGTCGGCTCGTGCCTCCAATGAGCAGTTCTTC

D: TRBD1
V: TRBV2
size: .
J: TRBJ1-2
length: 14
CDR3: CASSERGQNYGYTF
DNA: TGTGCCAGCAGTGAAAGGGGACAGAACTATGGCTACACCTTC

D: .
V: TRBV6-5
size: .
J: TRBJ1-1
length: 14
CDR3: CASSYSRYYREAFF
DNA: TGTGCCAGCAGTTACTCGAGATATTACCGTGAAGCTTTCTTT

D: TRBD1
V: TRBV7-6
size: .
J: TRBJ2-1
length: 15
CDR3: CVSSQNRGKHNEQFF
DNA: TGTGTCAGCAGCCAAAACAGGGGGAAACACAATGAGCAGTTCTTC

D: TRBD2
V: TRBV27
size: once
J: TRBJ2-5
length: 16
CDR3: CASSFGLAGGKETRYF
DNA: TGTGCCAGCAGTTTTGGACTAGCGGGGGGCAAAGAGACCCGGTACTTC

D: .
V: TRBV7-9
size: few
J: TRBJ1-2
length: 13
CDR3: CASKGESFSGYTF
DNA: TGTGCCAGCAAGGGAGAGAGTTTCAGTGGCTACACCTTC

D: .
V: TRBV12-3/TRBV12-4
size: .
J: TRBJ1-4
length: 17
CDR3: CASSFSPDRATNEKLFF
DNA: TGTGCCAGCAGTTTTTCCCCTGACAGAGCAACTAATGAAAAACTGTTTTTT

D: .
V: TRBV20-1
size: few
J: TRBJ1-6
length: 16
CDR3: CSARVPSTSYGSPLHF
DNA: TGCAGTGCTAGAGTCCCCTCAACCTCATATGGTTCACCCCTCCACTTT

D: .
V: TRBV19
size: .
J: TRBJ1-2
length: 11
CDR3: CASVGRRGYTF
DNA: TGTGCCAGTGTAGGGCGCCGGGGCTACACCTTC

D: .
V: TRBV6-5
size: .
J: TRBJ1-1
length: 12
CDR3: CACSVGGVEAFF
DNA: TGTGCCTGCAGTGTCGGGGGAGTCGAAGCTTTCTTT

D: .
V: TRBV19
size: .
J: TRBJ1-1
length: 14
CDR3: CASRSSAGSTEAFF
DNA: TGTGCCAGTAGATCCTCTGCGGGGAGCACTGAAGCTTTCTTT

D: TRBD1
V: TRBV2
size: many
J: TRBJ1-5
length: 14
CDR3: CATWTGFSNQPQHF
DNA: TGTGCCACCTGGACAGGGTTTAGCAATCAGCCCCAGCATTTT